This T cell receptor (beta chain) derives from a study of sequential checkpoint blockade in melanoma. Trimming removed 6 bases at V and 3 bases at J, with 11 bases between. The CDR3 contains 13 residues. Germline CDR1 is ENHRY and CDR2 is SYGVKD. TCRdb keeps only in-frame clones here, not all; method: immunoSEQ multiplex PCR. Seen here are more than 20,000 clones, almost 85% observed once, and the top ten hold around a tenth. Treatment given: randomized to nivolumab then ipilimumab (arm A) or the reverse (arm B). This TCR was recovered from a human donor with melanoma. Sequenced material: CD8+ T cells sorted from blood (inferred from file names), taken from a patient given nivolumab and ipilimumab in sequence. The V and J genes are TRBV10-3 and TRBJ1-2; a possible D gene is TRBD1 (6 bases). The CDR3 spells CAIRAGADYGYTF. The CDR3 coding sequence is TGTGCCATCAGAGCAGGGGCTGACTATGGCTACACCTTC.